This TCR beta chain emerged from a study of T cells in Graves' hyperthyroidism and ophthalmopathy. This clonotype occurred many times. Amplification yielded TCR beta CDR3 regions, with RNA transcripts as the source. Carried out on the TCR CDR3, a first-round RT-PCR used the HTBI primer set. TCRdb fed the multiplex PCR reads into MiXCR, producing one record per CDR3 protein. In the table there are 560,000 or so distinct CDR3 sequences, just over 45% of which are singletons. Sequencing was carried out using peripheral blood or thyroid tissue (not recorded which). The receptor was isolated from a young woman with Graves' hyperthyroidism.

The CDR3 DNA reads TGCAGTGCTAGTCCGTCCTCCACTGAAGCTTTCTTT. Its protein is CSASPSSTEAFF. The chain is built from TRBV20-1 and TRBJ1-1, with D hard to call. V was trimmed by 3 bases and J by 4 bases, leaving 9 bases between them. The CDR3 length is 12 residues. The germline CDR1 and CDR2 sequences are DFQATT and SNEGSKA (reference sequence).